Below, 21 T cell receptor beta chains from the same sample are listed, as sequenced in a study of blood T cells in healthy people across ages. A second about 6 to 12 cycle PCR used barcoded and J-beta primers. TCRdb recomputed calls from the 5' RACE reads with MiXCR, one row per CDR3 protein. The table shows 1 million or so distinct CDR3 sequences, with roughly 45% occurring only once. The sample comprised blood. These receptors all come from a woman in her sixties in good health.

V usage is TRBV10-3 and J usage is TRBJ2-7; 7 positions match TRBD2. Germline loops: CDR1 ENHRY, CDR2 SYGVKD. The trim removed 10 bases at V and 1 base at J, leaving 7 bases unmatched. This CDR3 is built from 13 residues. CDR3 sequence (DNA): TGTGCCACTGCCGGGACTACGTCCTACGAGCAGTACTTC. As protein: CATAGTTSYEQYF.

V is TRBV6-5 and J is TRBJ2-1, with 11 bases aligning to TRBD2. This CDR3 is 16 amino acids long. The V gene's germline CDR1 is MNHEY and CDR2 SVGAGI. Germline trimming cut 4 bases from V and 8 bases from J; bases unmatched to any gene: 10. This CDR3 reads CASSSSEGLAVHEQFF. CDR3 nucleotide sequence: TGTGCCAGCAGTTCCTCTGAGGGACTAGCGGTTCATGAGCAGTTCTTC.

The chain joins TRBV5-1 to TRBJ2-7, with D possibly matching TRBD1 (5 bases). This CDR3 has 13 amino acids. Germline CDR1 SGHRS, CDR2 YFSETQ. Trimming left V 3 bases short and J 3 bases short, with 10 bases between. CDR3 loop: CASSSDSLYEQYF. DNA of the CDR3: TGCGCCAGCAGCTCCGACAGCCTCTACGAGCAGTACTTC. The whole variable domain, filled in from reference TRBV5-1 and TRBJ2-7, reads KAGVTQTPRYLIKTRGQQVTLSCSPISGHRSVSWYQQTPGQGLQFLFEYFSETQRNKGNFPGRFSGRQFSNSRSEMNVSTLELGDSALYLCASSSDSLYEQYFGPGTRLTVT.

In this sample, this clonotype turned up a few times. The chain joins TRBV6-5 to TRBJ2-7; D unresolved. The J call could be wrong; TRBJ2-5 is a better fit for the DNA end. CDR3 length equals 12 residues. Germline CDR1 and CDR2: MNHEY and SVGAGI. CDR3 sequence (DNA): TGTGCCAGCAGTTCCCTCCTGGAGACCCAGTACTTC. Translated: CASSSLLETQYF.

This clonotype was picked up one time. The chain links TRBV10-3 to TRBJ2-5, with D hard to call. Germline CDR1 and CDR2: ENHRY and SYGVKD. CDR3 length equals 14 residues. Trimming pared 3 bases from V and 4 bases from J, leaving 12 bases between. CDR3 DNA sequence: TGTGCCATCAGTGACCCGATGGGTAGAGAGACCCAGTACTTC. This encodes CAISDPMGRETQYF.

CDR3: CASSLMGTTFTYEQYF. The CDR3 nucleotides are TGTGCCAGCAGCCTCATGGGCACGACCTTCACCTACGAGCAGTACTTC. V and J are TRBV27 and TRBJ2-7, with D unclear. The CDR3 is made up of 16 amino acids. The V and J ends lost 6 bases and 2 bases respectively, with 20 bases between them. CDR1 is MNHEY, CDR2 SMNVEV, per germline (reference sequence).

This chain links TRBV12-3 or TRBV12-4 with TRBJ2-2; D tentatively reads TRBD1 or TRBD2 (5 bases each). The germline V and J ends were trimmed by 8 bases and 4 bases, with 14 bases remaining between them. CDR3 length equals 14 residues. The CDR3 DNA reads TGTGCCAGCCAGGGACCCCGGGGCACCGGGGAGCTGTTTTTT. This translates into CASQGPRGTGELFF.

V usage is TRBV18 and J usage is TRBJ2-1; D unresolved. The CDR3 contains 15 residues. Germline V gene lookup returns CDR1 KGHSH and CDR2 LQKENI. V was clipped by 5 bases and J by 2 bases, with 13 bases between them. The CDR3 DNA reads TGTGCCAGCTCAGTTGGGCTTGGGACCTACAATGAGCAGTTCTTC. Its protein product is CASSVGLGTYNEQFF. Combining the CDR3 with reference TRBV18 and TRBJ2-1 gives the whole variable domain NAGVMQNPRHLVRRRGQEARLRCSPMKGHSHVYWYRQLPEEGLKFMVYLQKENIIDESGMPKERFSAEFPKEGPSILRIQQVVRGDSAAYFCASSVGLGTYNEQFFGPGTRLTVL.

V usage is TRBV5-1 and J usage is TRBJ2-7, with D possibly matching TRBD2 (5 bases). The J call may not be correct, given that the DNA end is closer to TRBJ2-5. CDR1 and CDR2 from the germline V gene are SGHRS and YFSETQ. The CDR3 is 15 residues long. This CDR3 is CASSLDPAARETQYF. DNA for the CDR3: TGCGCCAGCAGCTTAGACCCAGCGGCTAGGGAGACCCAGTACTTC.

The chain combines TRBV5-1 with TRBJ2-2, with D hard to call. Trimming took 0 bases from V and 2 from J, leaving 5 bases between them. From germline, CDR1 is SGHRS and CDR2 YFSETQ. The CDR3 spans 14 residues. Here the CDR3 DNA reads TGCGCCAGCAGCTTGGAAAACAACACCGGGGAGCTGTTTTTT. Translated: CASSLENNTGELFF.

The rearrangement links TRBV10-3 to TRBJ2-1; the D call may be TRBD1 or TRBD2 (5 bases each). This CDR3 is built from 14 residues. Germline V gene lookup returns CDR1 ENHRY and CDR2 SYGVKD. V lost 0 bases and J lost 7, with 10 bases in between. The CDR3 here is CAISESEGWNEQFF. CDR3 sequence (DNA): TGTGCCATCAGTGAGTCAGAGGGGTGGAATGAGCAGTTCTTC.

The chain is built from TRBV20-1 and TRBJ2-7, with 9 bases lining up with TRBD2. The J call may be faulty, since TRBJ2-4 better matches the DNA end. There are 14 residues in the CDR3. The germline V gene encodes CDR1 DFQATT and CDR2 SNEGSKA (reference sequence). The CDR3 region is CSARIAGVENIQYF. CDR3 DNA: TGCAGTGCGAGGATAGCGGGAGTGGAAAACATTCAGTACTTC.

In the case of this clonotype: Possible read error: a much larger clone is one base away. This sequence joins TRBV29-1 and TRBJ2-3; tentative D call: TRBD2 (5 bases). The CDR3 consists of 14 residues. Deletions cut 5 bases from V and 4 bases from J, with 16 bases between. Germline CDR1 SQVTM, CDR2 ANQGSEA. The CDR3 sequence: CSVSSVAGPDTQYF. The CDR3, as DNA: TGCAGCGTTTCGTCAGTCGCGGGTCCAGATACGCAGTATTTT.

This rearrangement joins TRBV4-2 to TRBJ2-1; 9 nucleotides agree with TRBD2. Germline CDR1 and CDR2: LGHNA and YNFKEQ. The length of the CDR3 is 14 residues. V lost 2 bases, J lost 9 bases, and 5 bases stayed unmatched. In nucleotides, the CDR3 is TGTGCCAGCAGCCAAACCGGGACTAGCATTGAGCAGTTCTTC. Translation gives CASSQTGTSIEQFF.

This clonotype was observed a handful of times. V gene TRBV6-5 combines with J gene TRBJ2-3; 8 nucleotides match TRBD2. CDR1 and CDR2 from the germline V gene are MNHEY and SVGAGI. V lost 5 bases and J lost 2; bases outside the gene matches: 6. The CDR3 covers 15 residues. For the CDR3, the DNA is TGTGCCAGCAGTCCCTTCGGGAGGGACACAGATACGCAGTATTTT. It codes for CASSPFGRDTDTQYF.

The chain has TRBV5-1 and TRBJ2-4; the D is unclear. The last part of the DNA fits TRBJ2-7 better; the J call may be wrong. Germline V gene sequence: CDR1 SGHRS, CDR2 YFSETQ. The CDR3 sequence is 14 residues long. CDR3 residues: CASSLQTPAYEQYF. The CDR3 coding sequence is TGCGCCAGCAGCCTCCAGACTCCTGCCTACGAGCAGTACTTC.

The V call is TRBV20-1, the J call TRBJ2-7, with 7 positions matching TRBD1. Trimming cost V 4 bases and J 3 bases; bases outside gene matches: 9. Germline assignment: CDR1 DFQATT and CDR2 SNEGSKA (reference sequence). CDR3 length: 14 residues. CDR3 bases: TGCAGTGCTACCGACAGGGAGTGGGGCTACGAGCAGTACTTC. Its protein is CSATDREWGYEQYF.

This clonotype was recorded at least ten times. J is TRBJ2-1 and V is TRBV5-5; 10 bases line up with TRBD2. With 4 bases clipped from V and 9 bases from J, the junction kept 10 bases outside the gene matches. The CDR3 consists of 15 residues. Germline values: CDR1 SGHKS, CDR2 YYEKEE (reference sequence). The CDR3: CASSQASGSVVEQFF. CDR3 in DNA: TGTGCCAGCAGCCAAGCTAGCGGGAGTGTCGTTGAGCAGTTCTTC.

This clonotype was seen a single time. This chain joins TRBV5-1 and TRBJ2-4; no clear D. The CDR3 length is 18 residues. Germline lookup yields CDR1 SGHRS and CDR2 YFSETQ. V was cut by 0 bases and J by 1 base, with 17 bases left in between. The CDR3 DNA reads TGCGCCAGCAGCTTGGCGTTGCAGGCAAAGAGGGCCAAAAACATTCAGTACTTC. Its protein is CASSLALQAKRAKNIQYF.

The V and J genes are TRBV7-2 and TRBJ2-3; possibly TRBD2 for D (5 bases). Germline values: CDR1 SGHTA, CDR2 FQGNSA. V was clipped by 5 bases and J by 1 base, with 13 bases between them. This CDR3 has 15 amino acids. DNA of the CDR3: TGTGCCAGCAGCCAGGCGGGCCATCGCACAGATACGCAGTATTTT. It yields the protein CASSQAGHRTDTQYF.

This clonotype has just a few counts. This chain joins TRBV20-1 and TRBJ2-3; D remains ambiguous. V was clipped by 3 bases and J by 2 bases, with 3 bases between them. Germline V gene data show CDR1 as DFQATT and CDR2 as SNEGSKA (reference sequence). The CDR3 has 11 amino acids. For the CDR3, the DNA is TGCAGTGCTAGGCACACAGATACGCAGTATTTT. This codes for CSARHTDTQYF.